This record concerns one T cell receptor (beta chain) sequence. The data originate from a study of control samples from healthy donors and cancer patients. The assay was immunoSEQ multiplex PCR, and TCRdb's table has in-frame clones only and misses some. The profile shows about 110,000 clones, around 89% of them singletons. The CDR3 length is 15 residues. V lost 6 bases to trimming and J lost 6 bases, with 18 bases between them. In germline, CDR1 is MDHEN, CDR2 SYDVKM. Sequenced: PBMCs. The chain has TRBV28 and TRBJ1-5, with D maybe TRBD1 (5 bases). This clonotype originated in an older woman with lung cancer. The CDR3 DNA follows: TGTGCCAGCAGACTACCTCAGGGAGGGATTCAGCCCCAGCATTTT. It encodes CASRLPQGGIQPQHF.